This TCR beta chain was profiled in a study of blood T cell repertoires in COVID-19. Across the whole study: Researchers got acute and convalescent COVID-19 samples from the United States, Italy and Spain.

The table came from immunoSEQ multiplex PCR; TCRdb's copy has only in-frame clones and leaves some out. Of about 180,000 clones in the sample, around 85% were seen once. The CDR3 extends over 12 amino acids. Trimming took off 4 bases at V and 4 bases at J, with 6 bases between the two ends. Germline V gives CDR1 KGHDR, CDR2 SFDVKD. The chain couples TRBV24-1 to TRBJ1-2; unclear D gene. This TCR was sampled from a man in his sixties with acute or convalescent COVID-19. The sample taken for sequencing was peripheral blood. The CDR3 loop reads CATSDPFYGYTF. The CDR3 coding sequence is TGTGCCACCAGTGACCCCTTCTATGGCTACACCTTC.